The 2 T cell receptor beta chains presented below share a single source sample, sequenced in a study of identical twins. From the 5' RACE reads, TCRdb called clonotypes with MiXCR, one entry per CDR3 protein. Of some 500,000 distinct CDR3 sequences in the sample, over 12% were seen once. A further study also used this sample, focusing on yellow fever vaccine responses in identical twins.

What was sequenced was CD4+ T cells sorted from blood. The receptors shown here come from a young woman in good health.

This clonotype was detected a few times. The chain is built from TRBV7-3 and TRBJ2-3; TRBD1 agrees at 7 bases. The germline V gene encodes CDR1 SGHTA and CDR2 FQGTGA. This CDR3 has 16 amino acids. Trimming at V came to 2 bases and at J to 2 bases, leaving 7 bases not matched to a gene. The CDR3 protein is CASSLAPGQTTDTQYF. The CDR3 bases are TGTGCCAGCAGCTTAGCCCCGGGACAGACCACAGATACGCAGTATTTT.

The rearrangement uses TRBV27 and TRBJ2-2; 9 bases match TRBD1. Germline-derived CDR1 and CDR2 are MNHEY and SMNVEV (reference sequence). The V gene end was trimmed by 4 bases and the J gene end by 7 bases; junction bases not matched to a gene: 4. This CDR3 has 14 amino acids. This chain's CDR3 is CASSYTGGHGELFF. CDR3 sequence (DNA): TGTGCCAGCAGTTACACAGGGGGCCACGGGGAGCTGTTTTTT.